Shown below are 21 T cell receptor beta chains from a single sample sequenced in a study of identical twins. TCRdb analysed the 5' RACE reads with MiXCR anew, one entry per CDR3 protein. This sample has about 240,000 distinct CDR3 sequences, with about 11% found just once. Sequencing input: memory T cells sorted from blood. Receptors were obtained from a man aged 45-65 years in good health.

The sample holds a few counts of this clonotype. The chain uses TRBV20-1 and TRBJ2-3; D might be TRBD2 (7 bases). This CDR3 has 15 amino acids. V lost 0 bases and J 4 bases, leaving 14 bases between the germline ends. Germline V lookup: CDR1 DFQATT, CDR2 SNEGSKA (reference sequence). The CDR3 loop is CSARDGGGPSDTQYF. CDR3 bases: TGCAGTGCTAGAGATGGGGGGGGGCCTTCAGATACGCAGTATTTT.

This clonotype was seen only a few times. The rearrangement uses TRBV6-2 or TRBV6-3 and TRBJ1-5, with D perhaps TRBD1 (5 bases). The ends were cut back, 6 bases at V and 9 bases at J, with 12 bases in the middle. The CDR3 is made up of 12 amino acids. Per germline, CDR1 MNHEY and CDR2 SVGEGT. The CDR3 loop is CASRTGGLPQHF. The CDR3 DNA reads as TGTGCCAGCAGAACTGGGGGTCTGCCCCAGCATTTT.

The chain links TRBV2 to TRBJ2-3; D is ambiguous. The germline V and J ends were trimmed by 3 bases and 1 base, with 2 bases remaining between them. CDR3 length: 12 residues. CDR1 and CDR2 from the germline V gene are SNHLY and FYNNEI. The CDR3 DNA follows: TGTGCCAGCAGTGAGCGCACAGATACGCAGTATTTT. This sequence encodes CASSERTDTQYF.

The sample holds many counts of this clonotype. V and J are TRBV19 and TRBJ2-6; 11 nucleotides line up with TRBD1. Per the germline V gene, CDR1 is LNHDA and CDR2 is SQIVND (reference sequence). This CDR3 has 19 residues. V gave up 6 bases and J gave up 2 bases; unmatched junction bases: 12. CDR3: CASSTLSRDRGTGANVLTF. In nucleotides, the CDR3 is TGTGCCAGTAGCACTCTATCTCGGGACAGGGGGACTGGGGCCAACGTCCTGACTTTC.

The chain combines TRBV7-7 with TRBJ2-7; 7 nucleotides align to TRBD2. The length of the CDR3 is 17 residues. The V gene's germline CDR1 is SSHAT and CDR2 FNYEAQ (reference sequence). The ends lost 6 bases at V and 3 bases at J; junction bases unmatched: 17. The CDR3 protein is CASRFRMLASGNYEQYF. The CDR3 DNA follows: TGTGCCAGCAGGTTCCGGATGTTGGCTAGCGGAAACTACGAGCAGTACTTC.

Ten or more counts support this clonotype. The chain combines TRBV5-1 with TRBJ2-3; D is uncertain. CDR1 is SGHRS and CDR2 is YFSETQ in the germline V gene. Trimming left V 0 bases short and J 0 bases short, with 5 bases between. The CDR3 totals 14 residues. The CDR3 DNA sequence: TGCGCCAGCAGCTTGGATCCAAGCACAGATACGCAGTATTTT. As protein: CASSLDPSTDTQYF.

J is TRBJ2-3 and V is TRBV7-9, with D perhaps TRBD1 (5 bases). The V and J ends lost 7 bases and 0 bases respectively, with 14 bases between them. The CDR3 length is 15 residues. Germline values: CDR1 SEHNR, CDR2 FQNEAQ (reference sequence). The CDR3 sequence: CASTWQGSSTDTQYF. As DNA, the CDR3 is TGTGCCAGCACCTGGCAGGGTTCTAGCACAGATACGCAGTATTTT. The variable domain in full, with the rest retrieved from reference TRBV7-9 and TRBJ2-3, is DTGVSQNPRHKITKRGQNVTFRCDPISEHNRLYWYRQTLGQGPEFLTYFQNEAQLEKSRLLSDRFSAERPKGSFSTLEIQRTEQGDSAMYLCASTWQGSSTDTQYFGPGTRLTVL.

This clonotype came up many times. The genes are TRBV5-1 and TRBJ1-2; D remains ambiguous. Trimming stripped 0 bases from V and 14 bases from J, with 23 bases between. The CDR3 has 15 residues. Germline values: CDR1 SGHRS, CDR2 YFSETQ. DNA of the CDR3: TGCGCCAGCAGCTTGGCGGCAGGTGGAGACGCTATTCTTACCTTC. It translates to CASSLAAGGDAILTF.

This clonotype was counted ten times or more. The V call is TRBV27, the J call TRBJ2-2, with unresolved D. Per germline, CDR1 MNHEY and CDR2 SMNVEV (reference sequence). V was clipped by 5 bases and J by 5 bases, with 24 bases between them. The CDR3 spans 18 residues. CDR3 coding DNA: TGTGCCAGCAGTCCTAGAGAGACTTTAGGGAAGCGAACCGGGGAGCTGTTTTTT. It yields the protein CASSPRETLGKRTGELFF.

This clonotype was recorded at least ten times. The chain uses TRBV7-8 and TRBJ1-4; 8 positions agree with TRBD1. The ends lost 10 bases at V and 1 base at J; junction bases unmatched: 8. Germline CDR1 SGHVS, CDR2 FQNEAQ. The CDR3 consists of 15 residues. The CDR3: CATRTGRLTNEKLFF. DNA for the CDR3: TGTGCCACAAGGACAGGGAGGTTAACTAATGAAAAACTGTTTTTT.

This clonotype was found many times. V usage is TRBV4-1 and J usage is TRBJ1-5; possible D gene TRBD1, 5 bases. Germline V gene lookup returns CDR1 MGHRA and CDR2 YSYEKL. Trimming cost V 2 bases and J 3 bases, with 14 bases left between them. This CDR3 is 16 amino acids long. The CDR3, as DNA: TGCGCCAGCAGCCAAATTGGGGGAAGGAACAATCAGCCCCAGCATTTT. Residues: CASSQIGGRNNQPQHF.

This clonotype turned up a few times. V is TRBV5-1 and J is TRBJ2-3; D might be TRBD1 or TRBD2, each matching 5 bases. The CDR3 is made up of 15 amino acids. Looked up from germline, CDR1 is SGHRS and CDR2 is YFSETQ. Trimming stripped 6 bases from V and 4 bases from J, with 18 bases between. CDR3: CASTLTGGVADTQYF. The CDR3 DNA is TGCGCCAGCACCCTGACTGGGGGTGTAGCAGATACGCAGTATTTT.

The chain couples TRBV7-2 to TRBJ1-3; no clear D gene. Trimming removed 7 bases at V and 2 bases at J, with 15 bases between. CDR3 length: 15 residues. In germline, CDR1 is SGHTA, CDR2 FQGNSA. The CDR3, as DNA: TGTGCCAGCACCTTCCTCGGGAATACTGGAAACACCATATATTTT. It yields the protein CASTFLGNTGNTIYF. The complete variable domain, with remaining parts taken from reference TRBV7-2 and TRBJ1-3, reads GAGVSQSPSNKVTEKGKDVELRCDPISGHTALYWYRQSLGQGLEFLIYFQGNSAPDKSGLPSDRFSAERTGGSVSTLTIQRTQQEDSAVYLCASTFLGNTGNTIYFGEGSWLTVV.

This clonotype was counted many times. V is TRBV7-2 and J is TRBJ2-3, with TRBD1 as a possible D gene (6 bases). The CDR3 consists of 13 residues. Germline CDR1 is SGHTA and CDR2 is FQGNSA. The ends were cut back, 3 bases at V and 3 bases at J, with 7 bases in the middle. CDR3 in amino acids: CASSFQGTDTQYF. The CDR3 DNA follows: TGTGCCAGCAGCTTCCAGGGGACAGATACGCAGTATTTT.

This clonotype was counted at least ten times. The gene calls are TRBV28 and TRBJ2-2, with D uncertain. Looked up from germline, CDR1 is MDHEN and CDR2 is SYDVKM. CDR3 length equals 15 residues. V gave up 7 bases and J gave up 2 bases, with 14 bases separating them. The CDR3 spells CASTRQGTNTGELFF. The CDR3 DNA is TGTGCCAGCACTAGACAAGGCACCAACACCGGGGAGCTGTTTTTT. The full variable domain, completed using reference TRBV28 and TRBJ2-2, is DVKVTQSSRYLVKRTGEKVFLECVQDMDHENMFWYRQDPGLGLRLIYFSYDVKMKEKGDIPEGYSVSREKKERFSLILESASTNQTSMYLCASTRQGTNTGELFFGEGSRLTVL.

A few counts support this clonotype. A read error may account for a junction end that differs from germline. The rearrangement uses TRBV27 and TRBJ2-7; weak D call: TRBD1 (6 bases). Germline CDR1 reads MNHEY; CDR2 reads SMNVEV (reference sequence). The CDR3 consists of 14 residues. CDR3 in amino acids: CASSLSSGVGTRDF. In nucleotides, the CDR3 is TGTGCCAGCAGTTTATCGTCCGGGGTAGGGACAAGGGACTTC.

This clonotype has ten or more counts. This chain uses TRBV20-1 with TRBJ2-1; TRBD2 agrees at 14 bases. The CDR3 consists of 14 residues. The J segment lost 8 bases and the V segment lost 6 bases, leaving 6 bases of the junction unmatched. Germline V lookup: CDR1 DFQATT, CDR2 SNEGSKA (reference sequence). CDR3 coding DNA: TGCAGTGCCCTGACTAGCGGGAGGGGCGATGAGCAGTTCTTC. It is translated as CSALTSGRGDEQFF.

V and J are TRBV6-2 or TRBV6-3 and TRBJ1-5, with D unclear. V lost 4 bases and J 4 bases, leaving 8 bases between the germline ends. Germline assignment: CDR1 MNHEY and CDR2 SVGEGT. CDR3 length: 13 amino acids. The CDR3 nucleotides read TGTGCCAGCAGTTCGTATTTAAATCAGCCCCAGCATTTT. The encoded protein is CASSSYLNQPQHF.

This clonotype has ten or more counts. CDR3 sequence reads: CATREEGMNTEAFF. The CDR3 DNA reads as TGTGCCACCAGAGAGGAAGGGATGAACACTGAAGCTTTCTTT. J is TRBJ1-1 and V is TRBV24-1; D uncertain. The CDR3 covers 14 residues. The V gene lost 7 bases and the J gene lost 0 bases, with 11 bases spanning the gap. Germline CDR1 and CDR2: KGHDR and SFDVKD.

The rearrangement links TRBV29-1 to TRBJ1-2; perhaps TRBD1 as D (6 bases). V lost 8 bases to trimming and J lost 0 bases, with 10 bases between them. Germline V gene lookup returns CDR1 SQVTM and CDR2 ANQGSEA. The CDR3 is 12 residues long. The CDR3 DNA reads as TGCAGCTTGGGGGACACTAACTATGGCTACACCTTC. As protein: CSLGDTNYGYTF.

This clonotype came up many times. V gene TRBV9 combines with J gene TRBJ1-1; TRBD1 agrees at 7 bases. The V gene's germline CDR1 is SGDLS and CDR2 YYNGEE. This CDR3 has 15 residues. J was trimmed by 4 bases and V by 4 bases; bases with no gene match: 10. The CDR3 here is CASSPRGTATTEAFF. DNA for the CDR3: TGTGCCAGCAGCCCGAGAGGGACAGCAACCACTGAAGCTTTCTTT.